This entry lists 2 T cell receptor beta chains sequenced from one sample in a study of CD8+ T cells in alopecia areata. Extracted RNA was reverse transcribed into cDNA, the sequencing template. Profiled with immunoSEQ multiplex PCR; TCRdb holds only in-frame clones, not every one. The profile covers roughly 190,000 clones, with about three fifths appearing a single time and roughly 0.71% taken by the ten largest. The sample's treatment: oral pan-JAK inhibitor, 5-10 mg twice daily. The source was CD4+ T cells sorted from blood, collected at week 4, from a patient treated with tofacitinib. Receptor source: a human donor with alopecia areata.

The chain carries TRBV9 and TRBJ2-2; D not certain. CDR1 and CDR2 (germline): SGDLS, YYNGEE. This CDR3 region has 12 residues. The ends were cut back, 1 base at V and 4 bases at J, with 2 bases in the middle. CDR3 region: CASSVFTGELFF. The CDR3 DNA reads as TGTGCCAGCAGCGTATTCACCGGGGAGCTGTTTTTT.

This chain uses TRBV29-1 with TRBJ2-3; no reliable D call. CDR1 SQVTM and CDR2 ANQGSEA come from the germline V gene. This CDR3 is 11 amino acids long. V was shortened by 3 bases and J by 5 bases, with 6 bases between the two germline ends. CDR3 coding DNA: TGCAGCGTTGAGGGTCGAGATACGCAGTATTTT. It is translated as CSVEGRDTQYF.